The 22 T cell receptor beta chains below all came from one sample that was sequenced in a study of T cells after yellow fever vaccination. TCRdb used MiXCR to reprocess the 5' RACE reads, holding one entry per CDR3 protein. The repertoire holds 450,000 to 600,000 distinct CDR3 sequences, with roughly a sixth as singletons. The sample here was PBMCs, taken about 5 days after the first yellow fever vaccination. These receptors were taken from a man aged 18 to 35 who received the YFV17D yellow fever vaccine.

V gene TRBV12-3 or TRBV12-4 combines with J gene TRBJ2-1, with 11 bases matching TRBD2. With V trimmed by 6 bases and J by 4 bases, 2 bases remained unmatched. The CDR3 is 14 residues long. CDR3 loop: CASRGLAAYNEQFF. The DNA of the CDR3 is TGTGCCAGCAGGGGACTAGCGGCTTACAATGAGCAGTTCTTC.

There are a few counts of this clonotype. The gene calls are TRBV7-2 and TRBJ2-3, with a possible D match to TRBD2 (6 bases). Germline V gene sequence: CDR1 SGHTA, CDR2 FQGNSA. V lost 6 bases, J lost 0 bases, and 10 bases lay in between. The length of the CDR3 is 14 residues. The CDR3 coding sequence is TGTGCCAGCAGACTTCGGGGGAGCACAGATACGCAGTATTTT. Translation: CASRLRGSTDTQYF.

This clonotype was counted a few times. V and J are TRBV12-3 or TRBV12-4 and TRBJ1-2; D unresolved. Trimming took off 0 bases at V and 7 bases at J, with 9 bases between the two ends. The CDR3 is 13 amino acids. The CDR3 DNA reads TGTGCCAGCAGTTTAGCGCCAACTTCTGGCTACACCTTC. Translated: CASSLAPTSGYTF.

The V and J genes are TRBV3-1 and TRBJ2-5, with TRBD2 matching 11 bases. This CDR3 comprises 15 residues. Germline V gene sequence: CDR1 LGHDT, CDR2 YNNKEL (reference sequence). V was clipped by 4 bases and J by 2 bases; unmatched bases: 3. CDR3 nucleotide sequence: TGTGCCAGCAGCCCTTGGACTAGCGGGCAAGAGACCCAGTACTTC. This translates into CASSPWTSGQETQYF.

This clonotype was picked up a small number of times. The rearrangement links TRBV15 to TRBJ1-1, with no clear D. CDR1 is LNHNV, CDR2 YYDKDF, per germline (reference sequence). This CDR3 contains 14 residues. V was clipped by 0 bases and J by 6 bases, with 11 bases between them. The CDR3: CATSRDPVDAEAFF. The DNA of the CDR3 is TGTGCCACCAGCAGAGATCCAGTGGACGCTGAAGCTTTCTTT.

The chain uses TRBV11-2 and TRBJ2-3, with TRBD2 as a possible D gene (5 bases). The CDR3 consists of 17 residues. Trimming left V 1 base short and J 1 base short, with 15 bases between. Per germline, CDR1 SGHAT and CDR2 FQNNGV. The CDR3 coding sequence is TGTGCCAGCAGCTTAGGAAGTATAGCGACCGGCACAGATACGCAGTATTTT. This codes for CASSLGSIATGTDTQYF.

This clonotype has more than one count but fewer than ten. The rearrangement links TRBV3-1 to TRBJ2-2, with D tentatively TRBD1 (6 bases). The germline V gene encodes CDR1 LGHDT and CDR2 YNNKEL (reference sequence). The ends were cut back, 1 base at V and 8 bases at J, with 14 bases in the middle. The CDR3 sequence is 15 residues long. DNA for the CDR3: TGTGCCAGCAGCCAAGCCCATGACAGGCCAGGGGAGCTGTTTTTT. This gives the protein CASSQAHDRPGELFF. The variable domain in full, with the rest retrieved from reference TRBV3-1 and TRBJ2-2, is DTAVSQTPKYLVTQMGNDKSIKCEQNLGHDTMYWYKQDSKKFLKIMFSYNNKELIINETVPNRFSPKSPDKAHLNLHINSLELGDSAVYFCASSQAHDRPGELFFGEGSRLTVL.

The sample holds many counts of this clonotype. The CDR3 spells CASSYLQATQYF. The CDR3 DNA follows: TGTGCCAGCAGTTACCTACAGGCTACGCAGTATTTT. The rearrangement joins TRBV6-2 or TRBV6-3 to TRBJ2-3; tentative D call: TRBD1 (5 bases). Germline V gene data show CDR1 as MNHEY and CDR2 as SVGEGT. The CDR3 length is 12 residues. With 2 bases removed from V and 8 bases from J, the gap between germline ends came to 8 bases.

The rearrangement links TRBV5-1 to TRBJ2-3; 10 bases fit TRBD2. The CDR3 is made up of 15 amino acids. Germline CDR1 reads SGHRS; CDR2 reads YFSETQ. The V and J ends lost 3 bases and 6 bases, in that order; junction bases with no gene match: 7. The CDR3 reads CASSYGTSGDDTQYF. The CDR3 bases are TGCGCCAGCAGCTATGGTACTAGCGGGGACGATACGCAGTATTTT.

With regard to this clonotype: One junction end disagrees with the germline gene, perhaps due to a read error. This chain's CDR3 is CDSSLGVLYNIQYF. The CDR3 region has the DNA TGTGACAGCAGCTTAGGGGTCCTATATAACATTCAGTACTTC. This rearrangement joins TRBV7-2 to TRBJ2-4, with D maybe TRBD1 (5 bases). This CDR3 region has 14 residues. Germline V CDR1 and CDR2: SGHTA, FQGNSA.

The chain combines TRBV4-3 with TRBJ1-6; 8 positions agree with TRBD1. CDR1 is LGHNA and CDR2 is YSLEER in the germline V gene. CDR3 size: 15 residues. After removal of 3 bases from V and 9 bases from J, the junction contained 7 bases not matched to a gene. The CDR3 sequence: CASSQGQVQFSPLHF. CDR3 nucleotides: TGCGCCAGCAGCCAGGGACAGGTCCAGTTTTCACCCCTCCACTTT.

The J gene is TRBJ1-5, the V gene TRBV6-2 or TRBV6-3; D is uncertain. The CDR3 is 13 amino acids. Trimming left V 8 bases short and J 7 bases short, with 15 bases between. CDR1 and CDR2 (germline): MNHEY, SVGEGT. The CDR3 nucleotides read TGTGCCAGCGCGCAATTTCAGGAGCAGCCCCAGCATTTT. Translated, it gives CASAQFQEQPQHF.

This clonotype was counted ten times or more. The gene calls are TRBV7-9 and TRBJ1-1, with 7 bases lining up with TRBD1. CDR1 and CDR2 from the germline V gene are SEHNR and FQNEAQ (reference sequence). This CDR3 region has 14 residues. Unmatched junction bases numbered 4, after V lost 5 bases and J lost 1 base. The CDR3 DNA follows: TGTGCCAGCAGCCGAGGGGGCTCGAACACTGAAGCTTTCTTT. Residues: CASSRGGSNTEAFF.

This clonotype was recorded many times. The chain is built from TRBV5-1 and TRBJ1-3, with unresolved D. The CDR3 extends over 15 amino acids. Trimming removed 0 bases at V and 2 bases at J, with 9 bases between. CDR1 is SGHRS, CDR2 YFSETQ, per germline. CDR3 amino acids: CASSLEGLPGNTIYF. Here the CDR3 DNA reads TGCGCCAGCAGCTTGGAGGGTCTTCCTGGAAACACCATATATTTT.

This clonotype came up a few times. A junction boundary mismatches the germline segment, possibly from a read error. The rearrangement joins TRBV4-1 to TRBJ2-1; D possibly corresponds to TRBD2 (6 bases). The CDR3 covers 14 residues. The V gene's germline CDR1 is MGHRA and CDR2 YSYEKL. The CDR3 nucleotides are TGCGCCAGCAGCCAAAGGGACTCCCACAATGAGCAGTTCTTC. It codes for CASSQRDSHNEQFF.

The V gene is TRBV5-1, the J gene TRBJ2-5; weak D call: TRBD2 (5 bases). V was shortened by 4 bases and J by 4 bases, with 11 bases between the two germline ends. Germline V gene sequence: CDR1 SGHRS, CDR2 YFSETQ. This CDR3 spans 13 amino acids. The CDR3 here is CASSEGGGETQYF. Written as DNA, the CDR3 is TGCGCCAGCAGCGAAGGTGGAGGAGAGACCCAGTACTTC.

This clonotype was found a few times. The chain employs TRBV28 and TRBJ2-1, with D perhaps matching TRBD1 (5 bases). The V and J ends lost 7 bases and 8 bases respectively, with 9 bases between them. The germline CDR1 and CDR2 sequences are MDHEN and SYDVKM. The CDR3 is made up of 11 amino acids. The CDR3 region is CASNQGYEQFF. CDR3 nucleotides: TGTGCCAGCAATCAGGGATATGAGCAGTTCTTC.

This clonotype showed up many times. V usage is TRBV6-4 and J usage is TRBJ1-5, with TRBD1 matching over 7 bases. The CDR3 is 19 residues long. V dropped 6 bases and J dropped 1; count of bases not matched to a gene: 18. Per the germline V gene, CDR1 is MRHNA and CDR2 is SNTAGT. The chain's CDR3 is CASRSRDSRGFSSNQPQHF. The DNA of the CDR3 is TGTGCCAGCAGGTCCCGGGACAGCCGTGGATTTTCCAGCAATCAGCCCCAGCATTTT.

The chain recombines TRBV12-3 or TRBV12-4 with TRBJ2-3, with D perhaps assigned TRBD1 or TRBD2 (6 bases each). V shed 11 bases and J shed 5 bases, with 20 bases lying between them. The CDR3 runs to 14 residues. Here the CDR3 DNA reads TGTGCCGGTTCCCAGGGGCGGGACCTAGATACGCAGTATTTT. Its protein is CAGSQGRDLDTQYF.

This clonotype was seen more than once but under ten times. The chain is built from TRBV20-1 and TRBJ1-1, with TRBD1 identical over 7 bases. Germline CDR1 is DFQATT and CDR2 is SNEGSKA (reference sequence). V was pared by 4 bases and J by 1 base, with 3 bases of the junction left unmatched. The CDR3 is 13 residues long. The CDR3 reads CSAKQGRNTEAFF. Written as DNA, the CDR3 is TGCAGTGCTAAACAGGGGAGGAACACTGAAGCTTTCTTT.

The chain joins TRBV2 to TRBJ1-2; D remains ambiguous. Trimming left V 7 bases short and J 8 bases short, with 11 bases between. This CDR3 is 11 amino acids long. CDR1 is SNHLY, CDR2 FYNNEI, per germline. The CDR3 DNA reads TGTGCCAGCAACAGTGGATACGGCTACACCTTC. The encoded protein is CASNSGYGYTF.

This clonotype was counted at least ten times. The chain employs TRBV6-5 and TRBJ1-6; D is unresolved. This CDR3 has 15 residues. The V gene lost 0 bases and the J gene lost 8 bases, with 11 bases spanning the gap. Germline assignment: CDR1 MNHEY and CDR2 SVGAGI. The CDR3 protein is CASSYSIVGDSPLHF. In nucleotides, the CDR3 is TGTGCCAGCAGTTACTCGATCGTCGGGGATTCACCCCTCCACTTT.